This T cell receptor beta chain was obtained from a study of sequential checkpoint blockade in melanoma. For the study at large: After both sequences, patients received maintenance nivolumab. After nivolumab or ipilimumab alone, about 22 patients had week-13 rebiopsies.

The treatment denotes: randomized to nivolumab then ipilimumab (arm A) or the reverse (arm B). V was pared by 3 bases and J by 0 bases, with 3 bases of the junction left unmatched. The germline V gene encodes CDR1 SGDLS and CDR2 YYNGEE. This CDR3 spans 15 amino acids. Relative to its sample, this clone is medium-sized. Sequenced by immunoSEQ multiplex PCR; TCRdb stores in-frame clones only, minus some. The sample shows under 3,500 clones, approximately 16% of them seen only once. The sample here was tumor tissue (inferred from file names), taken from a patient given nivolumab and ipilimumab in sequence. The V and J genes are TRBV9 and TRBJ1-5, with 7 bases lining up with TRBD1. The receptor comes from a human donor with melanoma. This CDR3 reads CASSAQGNSNQPQHF. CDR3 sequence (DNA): TGTGCCAGCAGCGCACAGGGGAATAGCAATCAGCCCCAGCATTTT.